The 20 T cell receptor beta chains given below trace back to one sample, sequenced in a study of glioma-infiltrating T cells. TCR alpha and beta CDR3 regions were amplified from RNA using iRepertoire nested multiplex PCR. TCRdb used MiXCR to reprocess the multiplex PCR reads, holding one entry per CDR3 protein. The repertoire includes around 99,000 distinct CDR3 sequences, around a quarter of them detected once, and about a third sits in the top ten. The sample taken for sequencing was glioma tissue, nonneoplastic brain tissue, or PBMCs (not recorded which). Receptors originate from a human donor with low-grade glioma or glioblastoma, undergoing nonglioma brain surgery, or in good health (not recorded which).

DNA for the CDR3: TGTGCCAGCAGCCAGGGGGGTATTCCCTCCTACGAGCAGTACTTC. It is translated as CASSQGGIPSYEQYF. V and J are TRBV4-2 and TRBJ2-7, with a possible D match to TRBD2 (6 bases). Germline values: CDR1 LGHNA, CDR2 YNFKEQ. This CDR3 comprises 15 residues. V was clipped by 3 bases and J by 0 bases, with 12 bases between them.

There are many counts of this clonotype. This CDR3 reads CASSPLLRELFF. CDR3 bases: TGTGCCAGCAGCCCGCTACTCCGGGAGCTGTTTTTT. The chain links TRBV7-9 to TRBJ2-2; D is unclear. CDR1 and CDR2 from the germline V gene are SEHNR and FQNEAQ (reference sequence). The CDR3 runs to 12 residues. V was trimmed by 5 bases and J by 9 bases, leaving 10 bases between them.

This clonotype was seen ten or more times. The CDR3 bases are TGTGCCAGCAGCTCCCTAGCGGGGGGGCCCCCGAATGAGCAGTTCTTC. This gives the protein CASSSLAGGPPNEQFF. The chain carries TRBV6-2 or TRBV6-3 and TRBJ2-1; 12 bases fit TRBD2. The germline CDR1 and CDR2 sequences are MNHEY and SVGEGT. This CDR3 is built from 16 residues. The ends lost 6 bases at V and 7 bases at J; junction bases unmatched: 10.

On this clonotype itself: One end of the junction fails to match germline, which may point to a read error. The chain's CDR3 is CASTRGGGPDTQYF. The DNA for the CDR3 is TGTGCCAGCACCAGGGGGGGAGGCCCAGACACGCAGTATTTT. This rearrangement joins TRBV6-2 or TRBV6-3 to TRBJ2-3; D tentatively fits TRBD1 or TRBD2 (7 bases each). CDR3 length: 14 amino acids. CDR1 is MNHEY and CDR2 is SVGEGT in the germline V gene.

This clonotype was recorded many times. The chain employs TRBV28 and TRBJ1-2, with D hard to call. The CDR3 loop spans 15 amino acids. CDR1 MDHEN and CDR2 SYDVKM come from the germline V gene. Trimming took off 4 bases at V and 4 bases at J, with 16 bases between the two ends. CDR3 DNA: TGTGCCAGCAGTTCGCCTACACGCGGATCCTATGGCTACACCTTC. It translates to CASSSPTRGSYGYTF.

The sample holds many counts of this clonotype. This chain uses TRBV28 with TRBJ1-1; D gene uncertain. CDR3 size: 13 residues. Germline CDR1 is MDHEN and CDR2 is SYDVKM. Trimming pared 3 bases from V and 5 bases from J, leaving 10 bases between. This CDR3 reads CASSFRLRTEAFF. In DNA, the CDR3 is TGTGCCAGCAGTTTCAGGTTGAGGACTGAAGCTTTCTTT.

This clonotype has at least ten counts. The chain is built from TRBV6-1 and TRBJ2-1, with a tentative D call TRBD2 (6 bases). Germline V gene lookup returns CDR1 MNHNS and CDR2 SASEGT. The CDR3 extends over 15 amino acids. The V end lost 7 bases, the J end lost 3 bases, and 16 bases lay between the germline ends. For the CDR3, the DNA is TGTGCCAGCATGATTAGGAGGGGATACTACAATGAGCAGTTCTTC. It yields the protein CASMIRRGYYNEQFF.

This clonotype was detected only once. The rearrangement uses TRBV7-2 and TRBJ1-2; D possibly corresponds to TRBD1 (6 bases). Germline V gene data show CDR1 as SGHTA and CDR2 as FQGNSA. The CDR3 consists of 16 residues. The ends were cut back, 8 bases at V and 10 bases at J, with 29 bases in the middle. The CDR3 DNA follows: TGTGCCAGCCCCAAAAACGACGGGGGCGGGGGCTATAACTACACCTTC. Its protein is CASPKNDGGGGYNYTF.

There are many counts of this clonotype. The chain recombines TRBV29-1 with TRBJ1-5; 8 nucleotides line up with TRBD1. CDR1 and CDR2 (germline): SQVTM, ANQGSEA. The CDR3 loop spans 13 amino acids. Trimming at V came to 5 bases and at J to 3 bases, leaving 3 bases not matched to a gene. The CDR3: CSVRTGNNQPQHF. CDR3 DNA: TGCAGCGTTAGGACAGGGAACAATCAGCCCCAGCATTTT.

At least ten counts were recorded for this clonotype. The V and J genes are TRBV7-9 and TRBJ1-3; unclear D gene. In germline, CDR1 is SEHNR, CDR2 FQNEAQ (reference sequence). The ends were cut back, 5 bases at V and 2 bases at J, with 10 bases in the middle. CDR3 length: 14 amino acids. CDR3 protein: CASSPAAAGNTIYF. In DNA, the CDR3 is TGTGCCAGCAGCCCCGCGGCGGCTGGAAACACCATATATTTT. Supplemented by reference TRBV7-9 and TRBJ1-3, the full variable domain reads DTGVSQNPRHKITKRGQNVTFRCDPISEHNRLYWYRQTLGQGPEFLTYFQNEAQLEKSRLLSDRFSAERPKGSFSTLEIQRTEQGDSAMYLCASSPAAAGNTIYFGEGSWLTVV.

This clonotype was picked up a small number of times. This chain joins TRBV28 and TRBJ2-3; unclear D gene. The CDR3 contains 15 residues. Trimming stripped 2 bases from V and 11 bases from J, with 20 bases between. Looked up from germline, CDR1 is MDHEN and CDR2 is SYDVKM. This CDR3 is CASSLRAYTYNEQYF. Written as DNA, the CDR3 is TGTGCCAGCAGTTTACGCGCGTACACCTACAATGAGCAGTATTTT.

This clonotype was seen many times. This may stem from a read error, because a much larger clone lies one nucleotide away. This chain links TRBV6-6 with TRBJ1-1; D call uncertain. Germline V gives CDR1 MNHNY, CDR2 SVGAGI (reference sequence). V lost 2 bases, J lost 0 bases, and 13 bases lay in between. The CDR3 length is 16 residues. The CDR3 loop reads CASSYKWLAMNTEAFF. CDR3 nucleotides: TGTGCCAGCAGTTACAAATGGTTGGCAATGAACACTGAAGCTTTCTTT.

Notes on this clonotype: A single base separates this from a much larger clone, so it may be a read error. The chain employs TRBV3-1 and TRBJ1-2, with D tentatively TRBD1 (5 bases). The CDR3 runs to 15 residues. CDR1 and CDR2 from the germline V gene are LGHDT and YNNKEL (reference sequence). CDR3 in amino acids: CASRQDPLRGYGYTF. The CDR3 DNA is TGTGCCAGCAGACAAGACCCCTTGAGGGGCTATGGCTACACCTTC.

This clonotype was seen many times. In nucleotides, the CDR3 is TGTGCCACCAGCAGAGAAGGGACAGCCTACGAGCAGTACTTC. Translated: CATSREGTAYEQYF. The rearrangement links TRBV15 to TRBJ2-7; 7 nucleotides align to TRBD1. The CDR3 has 14 residues. Trimming removed 0 bases from V and 2 bases from J; junction bases left unmatched: 1. The V gene's germline CDR1 is LNHNV and CDR2 YYDKDF (reference sequence).

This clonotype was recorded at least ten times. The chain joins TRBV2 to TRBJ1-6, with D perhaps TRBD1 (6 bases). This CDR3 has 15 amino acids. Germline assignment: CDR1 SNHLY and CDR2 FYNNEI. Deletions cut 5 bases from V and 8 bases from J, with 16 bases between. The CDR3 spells CASSLQGARYSPLHF. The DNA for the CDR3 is TGTGCCAGCAGTTTACAGGGAGCAAGATATTCACCCCTCCACTTT.

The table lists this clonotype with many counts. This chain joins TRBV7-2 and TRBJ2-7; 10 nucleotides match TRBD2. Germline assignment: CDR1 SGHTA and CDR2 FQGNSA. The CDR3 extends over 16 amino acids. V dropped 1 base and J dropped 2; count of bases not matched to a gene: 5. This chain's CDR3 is CASSLVSGGPAYEQYF. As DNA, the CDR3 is TGTGCCAGCAGCTTAGTTAGCGGGGGGCCTGCCTACGAGCAGTACTTC.

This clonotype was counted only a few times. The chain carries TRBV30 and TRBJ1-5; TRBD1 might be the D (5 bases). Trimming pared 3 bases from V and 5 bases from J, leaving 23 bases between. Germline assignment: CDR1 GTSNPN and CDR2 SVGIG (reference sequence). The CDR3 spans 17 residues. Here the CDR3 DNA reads TGTGCCTGGAGCGGCTCAGGGATTGCGGGAGGTTATCAGCCCCAGCATTTT. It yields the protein CAWSGSGIAGGYQPQHF. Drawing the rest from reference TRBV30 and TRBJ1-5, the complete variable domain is SQTIHQWPATLVQPVGSPLSLECTVEGTSNPNLYWYRQAAGRGLQLLFYSVGIGQISSEVPQNLSASRPQDRQFILSSKKLLLSDSGFYLCAWSGSGIAGGYQPQHFGDGTRLSIL.

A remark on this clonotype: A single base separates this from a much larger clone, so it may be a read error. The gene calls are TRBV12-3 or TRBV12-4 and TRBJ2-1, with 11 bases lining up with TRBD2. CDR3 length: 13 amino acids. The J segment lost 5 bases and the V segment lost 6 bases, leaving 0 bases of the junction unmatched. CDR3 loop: CASRTSGDNEQFF. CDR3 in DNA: TGTGCCAGCAGGACTAGCGGGGACAATGAGCAGTTCTTC.

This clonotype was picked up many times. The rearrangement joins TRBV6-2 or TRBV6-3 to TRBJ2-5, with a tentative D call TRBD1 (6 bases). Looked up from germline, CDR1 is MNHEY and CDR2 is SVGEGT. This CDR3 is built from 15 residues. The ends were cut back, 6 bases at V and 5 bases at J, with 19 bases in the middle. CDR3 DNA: TGTGCCAGCAGCCTAGGATGGGACACTGCGGAGACCCAGTACTTC. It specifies CASSLGWDTAETQYF.

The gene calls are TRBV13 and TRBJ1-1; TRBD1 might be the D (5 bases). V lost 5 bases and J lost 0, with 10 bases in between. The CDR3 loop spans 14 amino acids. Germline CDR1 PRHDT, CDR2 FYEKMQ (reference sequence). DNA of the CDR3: TGTGCCAGCAGCAGGGGAAAGGTGAACACTGAAGCTTTCTTT. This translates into CASSRGKVNTEAFF.